This T cell receptor (beta chain) was obtained from a study of T cell responses to AZD1222 COVID-19 vaccine. The protocol was immunoSEQ multiplex PCR, while the TCRdb copy is restricted to in-frame clones and leaves out a portion. The profile shows about 120,000 clones, 87% of them singletons. V was cut by 8 bases and J by 7 bases, with 24 bases left in between. The CDR3 totals 15 residues. Germline assignment: CDR1 ENHRY and CDR2 SYGVKD. Sample: peripheral blood, taken 28 days after the second AZD1222 dose. The chain couples TRBV10-3 to TRBJ2-7; D may be TRBD2 (7 bases). This TCR came from an adult who received the AZD1222 COVID-19 vaccine. The CDR3, as DNA: TGTGCCATCCGGACAGCTGCGGGGGCGTTGGGAGAGCAGTACTTC. This translates into CAIRTAAGALGEQYF.